This TCR beta chain is from a study of control samples from healthy donors and cancer patients. Germline lookup yields CDR1 MNHEY and CDR2 SVGAGI. The germline V and J ends were trimmed by 5 bases and 3 bases, with 10 bases remaining between them. The CDR3 runs 14 residues. The protocol was immunoSEQ multiplex PCR, while the TCRdb copy is restricted to in-frame clones and leaves out a portion. The data show about 130,000 clones, about 95% seen once. The clonotype comes from a man aged 25 to 45 in good health. The sequencing sample was made of blood. The chain joins TRBV6-5 to TRBJ1-4; maybe TRBD1 (6 bases). CDR3 in amino acids: CASSTGYSNEKLFF. The CDR3 nucleotides are TGTGCCAGCAGTACAGGGTACTCTAATGAAAAACTGTTTTTT.